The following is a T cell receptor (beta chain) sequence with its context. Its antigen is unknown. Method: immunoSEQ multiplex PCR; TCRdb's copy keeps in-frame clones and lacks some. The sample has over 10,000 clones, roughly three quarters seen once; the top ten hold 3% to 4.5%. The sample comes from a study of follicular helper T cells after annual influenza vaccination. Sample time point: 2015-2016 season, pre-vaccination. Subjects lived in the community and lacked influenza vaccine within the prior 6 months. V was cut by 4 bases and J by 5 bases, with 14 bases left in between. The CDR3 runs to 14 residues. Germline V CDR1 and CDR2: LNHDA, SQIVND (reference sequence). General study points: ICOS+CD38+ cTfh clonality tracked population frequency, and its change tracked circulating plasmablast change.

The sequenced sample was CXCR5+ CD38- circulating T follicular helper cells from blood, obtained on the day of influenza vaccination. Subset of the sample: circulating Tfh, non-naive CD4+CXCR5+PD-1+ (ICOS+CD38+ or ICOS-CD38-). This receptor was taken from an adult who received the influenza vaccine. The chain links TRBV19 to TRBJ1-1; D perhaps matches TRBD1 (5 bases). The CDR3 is CASSTAPRGTEAFF. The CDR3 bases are TGTGCCAGTAGTACGGCGCCTCGGGGGACTGAAGCTTTCTTT. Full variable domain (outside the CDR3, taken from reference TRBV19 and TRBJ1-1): DGGITQSPKYLFRKEGQNVTLSCEQNLNHDAMYWYRQDPGQGLRLIYYSQIVNDFQKGDIAEGYSVSREKKESFPLTVTSAQKNPTAFYLCASSTAPRGTEAFFGQGTRLTVV.